This T cell receptor beta chain comes out of a study of Graves' ophthalmopathy and Graves' hyperthyroidism. Across the study: Calling hyperthyroidism stable required that no ophthalmopathy show up within 18 months of follow-up.

CDR3 regions of TCR beta were amplified from RNA transcripts. The workflow started with a first-round RT-PCR run with HTBI primers and then moved on to a second-round multiplex PCR. MiXCR, applied by TCRdb to the multiplex PCR reads, yields one record per CDR3 protein. The sample has 900,000 to 1,200,000 distinct CDR3 sequences; approximately 35% are singletons. Enrollment excluded any patients with other autoimmune diseases, uncontrolled infections, pregnancy or lactation. Orbital computed tomography, thyroid ultrasound, TRAb, serum thyroxine and clinical symptoms formed the basis of diagnosis. This clonotype occurred a few times. At one boundary the junction diverges from the germline segment, which might be a read error. The CDR3 contains 16 residues. The V gene's germline CDR1 is SGHTA and CDR2 FQGNSA.

V and J are TRBV7-2 and TRBJ1-6; no definite D call. The clonotype was recovered from an adult man with Graves' hyperthyroidism. Sequenced material: peripheral blood or thyroid tissue (not recorded which). This chain's CDR3 is CASSQEITQLGSPLHF. The DNA for the CDR3 is TGCGCCAGCAGCCAAGAAATCACTCAATTGGGTTCACCCCTCCACTTT.